These T cell receptor beta chains were read from a single sample in a study of T cell responses to AZD1222 COVID-19 vaccine. TCRdb keeps only in-frame clones here, not all; method: immunoSEQ multiplex PCR. The sample lists about 110,000 clones; more than 80% were seen once. This material consisted of peripheral blood, taken on day 0 of AZD1222 vaccination. The receptors here all came from an adult in good health. Both conserved end residues are part of each CDR3. Fields, in order: D gene, J gene, clone size, V gene, CDR3 DNA, CDR3 protein. D genes are given only for firm matches. A clone size is listed for some rows: how often the clone was seen (once, few, many), or a class if it is expanded.

D gene: NA
J gene: TRBJ2-7
clone size: few
V gene: TRBV7-9
CDR3 DNA: TGTGCCAGCAGTCTCCTTGGTTCCTACGAGCAGTACTTC
CDR3 protein: CASSLLGSYEQYF

D gene: NA
J gene: TRBJ2-6
clone size: NA
V gene: TRBV11-3
CDR3 DNA: TGTGCCAGCCGTCAGATGTCTGGGGCCAACGTCCTGACTTTC
CDR3 protein: CASRQMSGANVLTF

D gene: TRBD2
J gene: TRBJ2-1
clone size: NA
V gene: TRBV7-9
CDR3 DNA: TGTGCCAGCAGCTTAATGGGACTAGAGGGGAGTGAGCAGTTCTTC
CDR3 protein: CASSLMGLEGSEQFF

D gene: NA
J gene: TRBJ1-5
clone size: NA
V gene: TRBV7-3
CDR3 DNA: TGTGCCAGCAGCTTAATAGGGGGGGTAAATCAGCCCCAGCATTTT
CDR3 protein: CASSLIGGVNQPQHF

D gene: TRBD1
J gene: TRBJ2-7
clone size: NA
V gene: TRBV28
CDR3 DNA: TGTGCCAGCAGTCGTACAGGGGGCTCTCATATAGGGCAGTACTTC
CDR3 protein: CASSRTGGSHIGQYF

D gene: TRBD1
J gene: TRBJ2-7
clone size: NA
V gene: TRBV24-1
CDR3 DNA: TGTGCCACCAGTGAGGGGACAGCCGCCTACGAGCAGTACTTC
CDR3 protein: CATSEGTAAYEQYF

D gene: TRBD1
J gene: TRBJ2-3
clone size: NA
V gene: TRBV18
CDR3 DNA: TGTGCCAGCTCACCGGGGAGAGACAGGGTTACAGATACGCAGTATTTT
CDR3 protein: CASSPGRDRVTDTQYF

D gene: TRBD2
J gene: TRBJ2-1
clone size: few
V gene: TRBV4-2
CDR3 DNA: TGTGCCAGCAGCCAAGAAGGGACTAGCAGCTACAATGAGCAGTTCTTC
CDR3 protein: CASSQEGTSSYNEQFF

D gene: TRBD1
J gene: TRBJ1-1
clone size: NA
V gene: TRBV28
CDR3 DNA: TGTGCCAGCAGTTTACGACAGGGCTACACTGAAGCTTTCTTT
CDR3 protein: CASSLRQGYTEAFF

D gene: NA
J gene: TRBJ2-7
clone size: once
V gene: TRBV7-9
CDR3 DNA: TGTGCCAGCAGCTTTGCAGGTACCTACGAGCAGTACTTC
CDR3 protein: CASSFAGTYEQYF

D gene: NA
J gene: TRBJ1-5
clone size: few
V gene: TRBV6-2/TRBV6-3
CDR3 DNA: TGTGCCAGCAGTTACGTGACAAATAGCAATCAGCCCCAGCATTTT
CDR3 protein: CASSYVTNSNQPQHF

D gene: NA
J gene: TRBJ1-2
clone size: NA
V gene: TRBV30
CDR3 DNA: TGTGCCTGGAGCCCTACAGGGAGCTATGGCTACACCTTC
CDR3 protein: CAWSPTGSYGYTF

D gene: TRBD1
J gene: TRBJ2-7
clone size: NA
V gene: TRBV11-2
CDR3 DNA: TGTGCCAGCAGCTTACTTGACAGGGGGCTCGAGCAGTACTTC
CDR3 protein: CASSLLDRGLEQYF

D gene: NA
J gene: TRBJ2-1
clone size: NA
V gene: TRBV10-3
CDR3 DNA: TGTGCCATCAGTCGGGACTCTATTACCACTGAGCAGTTCTTC
CDR3 protein: CAISRDSITTEQFF

D gene: TRBD2
J gene: TRBJ2-2
clone size: NA
V gene: TRBV9
CDR3 DNA: TGTGCCAGCAGCGCCACCAGGTTGATAGCGGGAGAGGGGGAGCTGTTTTTT
CDR3 protein: CASSATRLIAGEGELFF

D gene: NA
J gene: TRBJ1-5
clone size: NA
V gene: TRBV6-5
CDR3 DNA: TGTGCCAGCAGTTACGACAGCAATCAGCCCCAGCATTTT
CDR3 protein: CASSYDSNQPQHF

D gene: NA
J gene: TRBJ2-3
clone size: once
V gene: TRBV30
CDR3 DNA: TGTGCCTGGAGTAAAGTCGGGGGGCTTAGCACAGATACGCAGTATTTT
CDR3 protein: CAWSKVGGLSTDTQYF

D gene: NA
J gene: TRBJ1-6
clone size: NA
V gene: TRBV4-3
CDR3 DNA: TGCGCCAGCAGCCAAGCCTGGCAGGATAATTCACCCCTCCACTTT
CDR3 protein: CASSQAWQDNSPLHF

D gene: NA
J gene: TRBJ1-3
clone size: once
V gene: TRBV7-2
CDR3 DNA: TGTGCCAGCAGCTTAGGGAACTCTGGAAACACCATATATTTT
CDR3 protein: CASSLGNSGNTIYF

D gene: NA
J gene: TRBJ1-6
clone size: NA
V gene: TRBV5-1
CDR3 DNA: TGCGCCAGCAGCTTGGGGTGGGATTCACCCCTCCACTTT
CDR3 protein: CASSLGWDSPLHF

D gene: NA
J gene: TRBJ2-7
clone size: NA
V gene: TRBV5-1
CDR3 DNA: TGCGCCAGCACCCCCCCGTGGACGTCTCACGAGCAGTACTTC
CDR3 protein: CASTPPWTSHEQYF

D gene: NA
J gene: TRBJ1-3
clone size: NA
V gene: TRBV7-9
CDR3 DNA: TGTGCCAGCAAGAACTCTGGAAACACCATATATTTT
CDR3 protein: CASKNSGNTIYF

D gene: TRBD1
J gene: TRBJ1-2
clone size: NA
V gene: TRBV10-3
CDR3 DNA: TGTGCCATCAGAGACAGGGGTTCAGAGGACTATGGCTACACCTTC
CDR3 protein: CAIRDRGSEDYGYTF

D gene: NA
J gene: TRBJ2-7
clone size: NA
V gene: TRBV28
CDR3 DNA: TGTGCCAGCAGTTCCCAGCGGTCTGTTATCTACGAGCAGTACTTC
CDR3 protein: CASSSQRSVIYEQYF

D gene: NA
J gene: TRBJ1-4
clone size: NA
V gene: TRBV30
CDR3 DNA: TGTGCCTGGAGTTTCCGGGCGGCGGGCAATGAAAAACTGTTTTTT
CDR3 protein: CAWSFRAAGNEKLFF

D gene: NA
J gene: TRBJ1-2
clone size: NA
V gene: TRBV5-4
CDR3 DNA: TGTGCCAGCAGCTTGGACCAGAACTATGGCTACACCTTC
CDR3 protein: CASSLDQNYGYTF

D gene: TRBD2
J gene: TRBJ2-7
clone size: NA
V gene: TRBV7-9
CDR3 DNA: TGTGCCAGCAGCTTAGGAGCGGGGAACTCCTACGAGCAGTACTTC
CDR3 protein: CASSLGAGNSYEQYF

D gene: NA
J gene: TRBJ1-1
clone size: once
V gene: TRBV4-3
CDR3 DNA: TGCGCCAGCAGCCAAGTTCCGAGGGTGAACACTGAAGCTTTCTTT
CDR3 protein: CASSQVPRVNTEAFF

D gene: NA
J gene: TRBJ2-7
clone size: NA
V gene: TRBV7-2
CDR3 DNA: TGTGCCAGCAGCCCCCTTCCCTCCGGCCGAGGAAGCTACGAGCAGTACTTC
CDR3 protein: CASSPLPSGRGSYEQYF

D gene: NA
J gene: TRBJ2-5
clone size: NA
V gene: TRBV27
CDR3 DNA: TGTGCCAGCAGTTTACTCCCGGTGACAGATAACCAAGAGACCCAGTACTTC
CDR3 protein: CASSLLPVTDNQETQYF

D gene: NA
J gene: TRBJ1-5
clone size: NA
V gene: TRBV27
CDR3 DNA: TGTGCCAGCAGTTCCCGCGTCGAGTTAAATCAGCCCCAGCATTTT
CDR3 protein: CASSSRVELNQPQHF

D gene: NA
J gene: TRBJ1-4
clone size: NA
V gene: TRBV11-2
CDR3 DNA: TGTGCCAGCAGCTTCCACTGGAATGAAAAACTGTTTTTT
CDR3 protein: CASSFHWNEKLFF

D gene: NA
J gene: TRBJ2-7
clone size: NA
V gene: TRBV4-2
CDR3 DNA: TGTGCCAGCAGCCAAGCGGGGACTTCAGGGGTGTACGAGCAGTACTTC
CDR3 protein: CASSQAGTSGVYEQYF

D gene: TRBD1
J gene: TRBJ2-3
clone size: NA
V gene: TRBV6-5
CDR3 DNA: TGTGCCAGCAGGGTTGGGACAGGGGGCACAGATACGCAGTATTTT
CDR3 protein: CASRVGTGGTDTQYF

D gene: NA
J gene: TRBJ2-7
clone size: NA
V gene: TRBV28
CDR3 DNA: TGTGCCAGCAGCCTACCAGGAATGGGCGAGCAGTACTTC
CDR3 protein: CASSLPGMGEQYF

D gene: NA
J gene: TRBJ2-1
clone size: NA
V gene: TRBV5-4
CDR3 DNA: TGTGCCAGCAGCCTAGACACTAATGAGCAGTTCTTC
CDR3 protein: CASSLDTNEQFF

D gene: NA
J gene: TRBJ1-5
clone size: once
V gene: TRBV7-9
CDR3 DNA: TGTGCCAGCAGCTTGGGGGGGAGCTTTGGACAGCCCCAGCATTTT
CDR3 protein: CASSLGGSFGQPQHF

D gene: NA
J gene: TRBJ1-4
clone size: NA
V gene: TRBV28
CDR3 DNA: TGTGCCAGCAGTTTTCCGGCAACTAATGAAAAACTGTTTTTT
CDR3 protein: CASSFPATNEKLFF

D gene: NA
J gene: TRBJ2-4
clone size: NA
V gene: TRBV12-3/TRBV12-4
CDR3 DNA: TGTGCCAGCAGTTTTCGTGATATCGACATTCAGTACTTC
CDR3 protein: CASSFRDIDIQYF

D gene: NA
J gene: TRBJ2-3
clone size: NA
V gene: TRBV6-5
CDR3 DNA: TGTGCCAGCAGATCGCCGGGGACAGATACGCAGTATTTT
CDR3 protein: CASRSPGTDTQYF

D gene: NA
J gene: TRBJ1-5
clone size: NA
V gene: TRBV19
CDR3 DNA: TGTGCCAGTAGTAGCGGCGGGAAGGGCAATCAGCCCCAGCATTTT
CDR3 protein: CASSSGGKGNQPQHF

D gene: TRBD2
J gene: TRBJ2-3
clone size: NA
V gene: TRBV2
CDR3 DNA: TGTGCCAGCAGTCCCCGACTAGCGGGAGTAGGCACAGATACGCAGTATTTT
CDR3 protein: CASSPRLAGVGTDTQYF

D gene: NA
J gene: TRBJ2-1
clone size: NA
V gene: TRBV7-3
CDR3 DNA: TGTGCCAGCAGCACCCTCCTCGACTTTGGGGGAGCCCGTGAGCAGTTCTTC
CDR3 protein: CASSTLLDFGGAREQFF

D gene: NA
J gene: TRBJ2-3
clone size: once
V gene: TRBV5-1
CDR3 DNA: TGCGCCAGCAGCTTGGGTGGCAGGGAGACAGATACGCAGTATTTT
CDR3 protein: CASSLGGRETDTQYF